The 25 T cell receptor beta chains listed next were all sequenced from one sample in a study of CD8 T cells in ankylosing spondylitis. Findings and limits, study-wide: Within ankylosing spondylitis blood, a TCR beta motif made up of seven or eight highly homologous variants appeared to be characteristic.

The antigens these receptors bind are not known. TCRdb reprocessed the 5' RACE reads via MiXCR and lists one record per CDR3 protein. Here the sample spans roughly 700,000 distinct CDR3 sequences, around 20% being singletons. Material: blood, either unsorted or a sorted T cell fraction (not recorded which). The receptors derive from a male donor with ankylosing spondylitis.

The chain links TRBV6-2 or TRBV6-3 to TRBJ1-5, with D uncertain. CDR1 is MNHEY and CDR2 is SVGEGT in the germline V gene. The V end lost 7 bases, the J end lost 4 bases, and 14 bases lay between the germline ends. The length of the CDR3 is 14 residues. This CDR3 is CASTLSAGNQPQHF. For the CDR3, the DNA is TGTGCCAGCACCTTAAGCGCGGGTAATCAGCCCCAGCATTTT.

This clonotype was seen more than once but under ten times. The rearrangement links TRBV4-1 to TRBJ2-3; possibly TRBD2 for D (5 bases). CDR1 and CDR2 from the germline V gene are MGHRA and YSYEKL. V lost 0 bases and J 2 bases, leaving 12 bases between the germline ends. The CDR3 is made up of 16 amino acids. The DNA for the CDR3 is TGCGCCAGCAGCCAAGATGAGTGGGGAGACACAGATACGCAGTATTTT. Its translation: CASSQDEWGDTDTQYF.

The chain uses TRBV6-2 or TRBV6-3 and TRBJ2-4, with TRBD1 identical over 9 bases. CDR3 length: 14 amino acids. CDR1 and CDR2 (germline): MNHEY, SVGEGT. With V trimmed by 10 bases and J by 7 bases, 11 bases remained unmatched. The DNA of the CDR3 is TGTGCCACCCCAACCGGGACAGGGAGCAACATTCAGTACTTC. This translates into CATPTGTGSNIQYF.

In its sample, this clonotype was seen a few times. The rearrangement uses TRBV6-5 and TRBJ2-2; 8 positions agree with TRBD1. The V gene's germline CDR1 is MNHEY and CDR2 SVGAGI. Trimming at V came to 6 bases and at J to 7 bases, leaving 13 bases not matched to a gene. The CDR3 extends over 16 amino acids. CDR3 in amino acids: CASSYDRGPSSGELFF. For the CDR3, the DNA is TGTGCCAGCAGCTATGACAGGGGCCCGAGTAGCGGGGAGCTGTTTTTT.

DNA for the CDR3: TGTGCCAGCAGTTACGCGGGACTAGCAATCGAGACCCAGTACTTC. Its protein product is CASSYAGLAIETQYF. V gene TRBV6-2 or TRBV6-3 combines with J gene TRBJ2-5; TRBD2 matches 9 bases. Trimming cost V 2 bases and J 5 bases; bases outside gene matches: 6. Looked up from germline, CDR1 is MNHEY and CDR2 is SVGEGT. This CDR3 has 15 residues.

V is TRBV19 and J is TRBJ1-6, with D tentatively TRBD1 (6 bases). CDR3 size: 14 residues. Trimming took off 3 bases at V and 7 bases at J, with 10 bases between the two ends. Germline-derived CDR1 and CDR2 are LNHDA and SQIVND (reference sequence). The CDR3 spells CASSIRQENSPLHF. The CDR3 coding sequence is TGTGCCAGTAGTATTCGACAGGAAAATTCACCCCTCCACTTT. Based on the CDR3 plus reference TRBV19 and TRBJ1-6, the full variable domain is DGGITQSPKYLFRKEGQNVTLSCEQNLNHDAMYWYRQDPGQGLRLIYYSQIVNDFQKGDIAEGYSVSREKKESFPLTVTSAQKNPTAFYLCASSIRQENSPLHFGNGTRLTVT.

This clonotype came up many times. This chain joins TRBV5-1 and TRBJ2-1, with TRBD2 matching 14 bases. Trimming cost V 7 bases and J 9 bases; bases outside gene matches: 3. This CDR3 has 13 amino acids. Per germline, CDR1 SGHRS and CDR2 YFSETQ. CDR3 protein: CASRGLAGAEQFF. CDR3 bases: TGCGCCAGCCGGGGACTAGCGGGAGCTGAGCAGTTCTTC.

This chain joins TRBV11-2 and TRBJ2-3; D is undetermined. The CDR3 loop spans 13 amino acids. Germline values: CDR1 SGHAT, CDR2 FQNNGV. Trimming pared 5 bases from V and 2 bases from J, leaving 8 bases between. The CDR3 DNA sequence: TGTGCCAGCAGCAAAGAGACCACAGATACGCAGTATTTT. It specifies CASSKETTDTQYF.

This rearrangement joins TRBV5-1 to TRBJ2-5; 8 bases fit TRBD2. The germline CDR1 and CDR2 sequences are SGHRS and YFSETQ. This CDR3 region has 15 residues. The V segment lost 6 bases and the J segment 4 bases; nucleotides outside the gene matches: 11. The CDR3 protein is CASTLGGGFSETQYF. In DNA, the CDR3 is TGCGCCAGCACCTTAGGCGGGGGGTTCTCAGAGACCCAGTACTTC.

With respect to this clonotype: Compared with germline, one end of the junction differs, possibly owing to a read error. The genes are TRBV6-5 and TRBJ2-5; D unclear. The CDR3 contains 11 residues. Germline assignment: CDR1 MNHEY and CDR2 SVGAGI. Here the CDR3 reads CATSQRETQYF. In nucleotides, the CDR3 is TGTGCCACCAGTCAAAGGGAGACCCAGTACTTC.

The V and J genes are TRBV2 and TRBJ2-7, with unresolved D. Germline V CDR1 and CDR2: SNHLY, FYNNEI. With 9 bases removed from V and 3 bases from J, the gap between germline ends came to 9 bases. CDR3 length: 11 amino acids. The CDR3 is CASRMSYEQYF. The CDR3 nucleotides read TGTGCCAGTAGGATGAGCTACGAGCAGTACTTC.

This clonotype was found a few times. V gene TRBV6-4 combines with J gene TRBJ2-3; D is unclear. From germline, CDR1 is MRHNA and CDR2 SNTAGT. V was shortened by 1 base and J by 4 bases, with 6 bases between the two germline ends. The CDR3 extends over 13 amino acids. The CDR3 region is CASSDLRSDTQYF. For the CDR3, the DNA is TGTGCCAGCAGTGACTTGAGGTCAGATACGCAGTATTTT.

A few counts support this clonotype. Here the CDR3 DNA reads TGTGCCAGCAAACGATCGGGAATTGGGAACACTGAAGCTTTCTTT. Amino acids: CASKRSGIGNTEAFF. V usage is TRBV6-1 and J usage is TRBJ1-1; D uncertain. From germline, CDR1 is MNHNS and CDR2 SASEGT. V lost 7 bases to trimming and J lost 1 base, with 16 bases between them. The CDR3 spans 15 residues.

V and J are TRBV4-2 and TRBJ2-3, with 8 bases matching TRBD2. This CDR3 has 16 amino acids. CDR1 LGHNA and CDR2 YNFKEQ come from the germline V gene. V was pared by 8 bases and J by 1 base, with 11 bases of the junction left unmatched. In nucleotides, the CDR3 is TGTGCCAGCGGAAGGGGGGATAGCGGGGGCACAGATACGCAGTATTTT. This sequence encodes CASGRGDSGGTDTQYF.

This clonotype came up a few times. The rearrangement uses TRBV7-9 and TRBJ2-1; D is undetermined. Germline V gene sequence: CDR1 SEHNR, CDR2 FQNEAQ (reference sequence). Trimming shortened V by 1 base and J by 6 bases, and 19 bases separated the two germline ends. The CDR3 covers 17 residues. The CDR3 protein is CASSLVETYIGTNEQFF. CDR3 in DNA: TGTGCCAGCAGCTTAGTGGAGACCTATATCGGAACCAATGAGCAGTTCTTC.

V gene TRBV2 combines with J gene TRBJ2-5; 12 bases line up with TRBD2. The CDR3 runs to 16 residues. The V segment lost 4 bases and the J segment 3 bases; nucleotides outside the gene matches: 6. Germline CDR1 reads SNHLY; CDR2 reads FYNNEI. CDR3 nucleotides: TGTGCCAGCAGTGCAGGACTAGCGGGGCCTAAAGAGACCCAGTACTTC. Amino acids: CASSAGLAGPKETQYF.

The V call is TRBV7-8, the J call TRBJ1-4; D is unresolved. The germline gives CDR1 SGHVS, CDR2 FQNEAQ. CDR3 length: 17 amino acids. Trimming removed 0 bases at V and 7 bases at J, with 18 bases between. CDR3 DNA: TGTGCCAGCAGCTTAGCGCCTCTCTCTGCCAAGAGTGAAAAACTGTTTTTT. This translates into CASSLAPLSAKSEKLFF.

Ten or more counts support this clonotype. The chain couples TRBV14 to TRBJ1-2; D may be TRBD1 (6 bases). In germline, CDR1 is SGHDN, CDR2 FVKESK. V shed 4 bases and J shed 5 bases, with 14 bases lying between them. The CDR3 is made up of 14 amino acids. The CDR3 DNA is TGTGCCAGCAGCCCAGGACAGAACCTTTATGGCTACACCTTC. Translated, it gives CASSPGQNLYGYTF.

This rearrangement joins TRBV7-9 to TRBJ2-5; D not resolved. Germline CDR1 and CDR2: SEHNR and FQNEAQ (reference sequence). The V end was cut by 5 bases, the J end by 4 bases, with 20 bases between. The CDR3 runs to 16 residues. The CDR3 coding sequence is TGTGCCAGCAGCCCCCCTGGAGACGGTGGAATAGAGACCCAGTACTTC. Amino acid sequence: CASSPPGDGGIETQYF. Full variable domain (outside the CDR3, taken from reference TRBV7-9 and TRBJ2-5): DTGVSQNPRHKITKRGQNVTFRCDPISEHNRLYWYRQTLGQGPEFLTYFQNEAQLEKSRLLSDRFSAERPKGSFSTLEIQRTEQGDSAMYLCASSPPGDGGIETQYFGPGTRLLVL.

This clonotype appeared a few times. The chain couples TRBV6-2 or TRBV6-3 to TRBJ1-5; TRBD1 is a possible D gene (6 bases). The germline V and J ends were trimmed by 2 bases and 4 bases, with 18 bases remaining between them. CDR1 is MNHEY and CDR2 is SVGEGT in the germline V gene. This CDR3 contains 17 residues. CDR3 nucleotides: TGTGCCAGCAGTTACCGGACGCGACAGGAAAGTAATCAGCCCCAGCATTTT. Protein: CASSYRTRQESNQPQHF.

The table lists this clonotype with a few counts. V gene TRBV29-1 combines with J gene TRBJ1-1; 10 nucleotides line up with TRBD1. The germline V gene has CDR1 SQVTM and CDR2 ANQGSEA. V shed 7 bases, J shed 0 bases, and the junction held 5 bases outside the gene matches. The CDR3 loop spans 14 amino acids. The CDR3 spells CSAMTGGMNTEAFF. The DNA for the CDR3 is TGCAGCGCAATGACAGGGGGCATGAACACTGAAGCTTTCTTT.

The chain links TRBV29-1 to TRBJ2-7; D gene ambiguous. The ends were cut back, 0 bases at V and 3 bases at J, with 15 bases in the middle. Germline V gene data show CDR1 as SQVTM and CDR2 as ANQGSEA. The CDR3 sequence is 15 residues long. CDR3 in amino acids: CSVEDPAGTDYEQYF. CDR3 DNA: TGCAGCGTTGAAGATCCGGCAGGAACGGACTACGAGCAGTACTTC.

This clonotype was found a few times. The chain combines TRBV5-1 with TRBJ2-7; D unresolved. CDR1 and CDR2 from the germline V gene are SGHRS and YFSETQ. With 1 base removed from V and 3 bases from J, the gap between germline ends came to 11 bases. This CDR3 is 14 amino acids long. The CDR3 DNA reads as TGCGCCAGCAGCTTGTACGGCAGAGTCTACGAGCAGTACTTC. As protein: CASSLYGRVYEQYF. Drawing the rest from reference TRBV5-1 and TRBJ2-7, the complete variable domain is KAGVTQTPRYLIKTRGQQVTLSCSPISGHRSVSWYQQTPGQGLQFLFEYFSETQRNKGNFPGRFSGRQFSNSRSEMNVSTLELGDSALYLCASSLYGRVYEQYFGPGTRLTVT.

This clonotype was observed a handful of times. The chain joins TRBV25-1 to TRBJ2-2, with D possibly matching TRBD2 (5 bases). CDR3 length: 13 residues. Germline V gene data show CDR1 as MGHDK and CDR2 as SYGVNS. The V and J ends lost 6 bases and 4 bases respectively, with 9 bases between them. The CDR3 sequence is CASSRGSTGELFF. The CDR3 DNA follows: TGTGCCAGCAGCCGAGGGTCCACCGGGGAGCTGTTTTTT.

V gene TRBV5-1 combines with J gene TRBJ1-6, with 7 bases matching TRBD1. Germline V CDR1 and CDR2: SGHRS, YFSETQ. J gave up 12 bases and V 4 bases, and 16 bases lay outside the gene matches. CDR3 length equals 16 residues. The CDR3 spells CASSPGQPSGSIPLHF. The CDR3 nucleotides are TGCGCCAGCAGCCCGGGACAGCCGTCGGGGAGTATACCCCTCCACTTT.